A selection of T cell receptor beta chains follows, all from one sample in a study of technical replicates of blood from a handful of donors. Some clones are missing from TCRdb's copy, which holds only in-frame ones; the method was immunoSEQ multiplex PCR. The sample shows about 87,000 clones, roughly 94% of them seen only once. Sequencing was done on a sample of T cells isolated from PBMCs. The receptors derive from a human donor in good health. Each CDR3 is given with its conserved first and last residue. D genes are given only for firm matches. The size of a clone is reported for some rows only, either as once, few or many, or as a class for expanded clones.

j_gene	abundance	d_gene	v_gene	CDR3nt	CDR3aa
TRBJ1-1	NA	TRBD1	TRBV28	TGTGCCGGAAGAACAGGGGGGGACACTGAAGCTTTCTTT	CAGRTGGDTEAFF
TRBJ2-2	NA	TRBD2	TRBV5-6	TGTGCCAGCAGCTGGCACCCGGGACTAGCGGGAGACACCGGGGAGCTGTTTTTT	CASSWHPGLAGDTGELFF
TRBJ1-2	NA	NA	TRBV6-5	TGTGCCAGCAGTCGGAACAGGGAGGGCTATGGCTACACCTTC	CASSRNREGYGYTF
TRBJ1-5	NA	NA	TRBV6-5	TGTGCCAGCAGTGGGATACAGGGAGCTAGCCAGCCCCAGCATTTT	CASSGIQGASQPQHF
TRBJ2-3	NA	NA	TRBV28	TGTGCCAGCAGTTCCCCGGGACTCCCTAGCACAGATACGCAGTATTTT	CASSSPGLPSTDTQYF
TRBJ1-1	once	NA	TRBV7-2	TGTGCCAGCAGCTTAGTGGGGGCCATGAACACTGAAGCTTTCTTT	CASSLVGAMNTEAFF
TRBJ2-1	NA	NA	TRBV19	TGTGCCAGTAGTGTTACTGTATACAATGAGCAGTTCTTC	CASSVTVYNEQFF
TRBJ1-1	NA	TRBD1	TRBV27	TGTGCCAGCAGTCCATGGGGGACAGTGGACACTGAAGCTTTCTTT	CASSPWGTVDTEAFF
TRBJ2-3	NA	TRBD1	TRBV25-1	TGTGCCAGCAGTAACACAGGACAGGGTAGCACAGATACGCAGTATTTT	CASSNTGQGSTDTQYF
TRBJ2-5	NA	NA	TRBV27	TGTGCCAGCATAGGGGGTTCTAGGACCCAGTACTTC	CASIGGSRTQYF
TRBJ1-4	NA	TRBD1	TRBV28	TGTGCCAGCAGTCGCGGACAGGTCGTCCCCCTGGGGGAAAAACTGTTTTTT	CASSRGQVVPLGEKLFF
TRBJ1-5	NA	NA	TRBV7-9	TGTGCCAGCAGCCCGGGGGGCCAGCCCCAGCATTTT	CASSPGGQPQHF
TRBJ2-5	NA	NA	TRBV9	TGTGCCAGCAGCGTAGAGGGGTTGCAAGAGACCCAGTACTTC	CASSVEGLQETQYF
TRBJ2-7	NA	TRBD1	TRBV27	TGTGCCAGCAGTTTAACCATTCTCCGGGACAGCCCCTACGAGCAGTACTTC	CASSLTILRDSPYEQYF
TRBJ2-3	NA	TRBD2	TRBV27	TGTGCCAGCAGACGACGAGGGGGGACTAGCGGGAGTACAGATACGCAGTATTTT	CASRRRGGTSGSTDTQYF
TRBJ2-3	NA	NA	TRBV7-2	TGTGCCAGCAGCTTAGCGGAGGGGTTGGATACGCAGTATTTT	CASSLAEGLDTQYF
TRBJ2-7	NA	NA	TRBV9	TGTGCCAGCAGCGTAGACGGTTCCTACGAGCAGTACTTC	CASSVDGSYEQYF
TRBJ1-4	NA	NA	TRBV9	TGTGCCAGCAGCGTATCTGGGGGCAGTGAAAAACTGTTTTTT	CASSVSGGSEKLFF
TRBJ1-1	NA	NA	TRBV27	TGTGCCAGCAGTTTATCGATTTGGTTAGCAGAGAACACTGAAGCTTTCTTT	CASSLSIWLAENTEAFF
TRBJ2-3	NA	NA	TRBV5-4	TGTGCCAGCAGCCCCGTCGGAGATACGCAGTATTTT	CASSPVGDTQYF
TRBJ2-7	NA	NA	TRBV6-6	TGTGCCAGCAGGTCGCGTAACTCCGAGCAGTACTTC	CASRSRNSEQYF
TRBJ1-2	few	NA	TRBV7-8	TGTGCCAGCAGCTCACAGGGAAACTATGGCTACACCTTC	CASSSQGNYGYTF
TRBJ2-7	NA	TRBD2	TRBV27	TGTGCCAGCAGTTCGTCGGGGGGGTTACTCCACGAGCAGTACTTC	CASSSSGGLLHEQYF
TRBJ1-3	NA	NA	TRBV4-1	TGCGCCAGCAGCCAGCTGTCACAGGGTTCGGGAAACACCATATATTTT	CASSQLSQGSGNTIYF
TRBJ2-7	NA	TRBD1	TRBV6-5	TGTGCCAGCAGACACGACAGGGTATCGTACGAGCAGTACTTC	CASRHDRVSYEQYF
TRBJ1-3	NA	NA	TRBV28	TGTGCCAGCAGACTACAGGGATCTGGAAACACCATATATTTT	CASRLQGSGNTIYF
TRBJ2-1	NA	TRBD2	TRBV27	TGTGCCAGCAGTTTAGGGGGGGTGCTTAACAATGAGCAGTTCTTC	CASSLGGVLNNEQFF
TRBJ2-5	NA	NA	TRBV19	TGTGCCAGTAGTACCCCCCGTGGCAGCCAAGAGACCCAGTACTTC	CASSTPRGSQETQYF
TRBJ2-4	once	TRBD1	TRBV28	TGTGCCAGCAGTCCCCGGCCGGGACAGGGGAGGGAGTGGCCCAAAAACATTCAGTACTTC	CASSPRPGQGREWPKNIQYF
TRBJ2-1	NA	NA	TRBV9	TGTGCCAGCAGCGCGAGGAGCTATGAGCAGTTCTTC	CASSARSYEQFF
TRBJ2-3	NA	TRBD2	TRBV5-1	TGCGCCAGCAGCGGGGGACTAGCGGGAGGGGTCACAGATACGCAGTATTTT	CASSGGLAGGVTDTQYF
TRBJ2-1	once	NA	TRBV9	TGTGCCAGCAGCATCTCGGGTTACTCCTACAATGAGCAGTTCTTC	CASSISGYSYNEQFF
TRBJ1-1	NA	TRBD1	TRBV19	TGTGCCAGTAGTACCGACAGGGAATCGACTGAAGCTTTCTTT	CASSTDRESTEAFF
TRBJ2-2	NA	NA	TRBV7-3	TGTGCCAGCACCCCGGAACAGGGTGGGACCGGGGAGCTGTTTTTT	CASTPEQGGTGELFF
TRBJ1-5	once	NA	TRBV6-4	TGTGCCAGCAGTCCGACAGTTTATCAGCCCCAGCATTTT	CASSPTVYQPQHF
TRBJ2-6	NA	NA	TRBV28	TGTGCCAGCAGTTTTGTCGACGCTGGGCCTGGGGCCAACGTCCTGACTTTC	CASSFVDAGPGANVLTF
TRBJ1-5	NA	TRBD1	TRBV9	TGTGCCAGCAGCGTAGCTGGACAGGCGAATCAGCCCCAGCATTTT	CASSVAGQANQPQHF